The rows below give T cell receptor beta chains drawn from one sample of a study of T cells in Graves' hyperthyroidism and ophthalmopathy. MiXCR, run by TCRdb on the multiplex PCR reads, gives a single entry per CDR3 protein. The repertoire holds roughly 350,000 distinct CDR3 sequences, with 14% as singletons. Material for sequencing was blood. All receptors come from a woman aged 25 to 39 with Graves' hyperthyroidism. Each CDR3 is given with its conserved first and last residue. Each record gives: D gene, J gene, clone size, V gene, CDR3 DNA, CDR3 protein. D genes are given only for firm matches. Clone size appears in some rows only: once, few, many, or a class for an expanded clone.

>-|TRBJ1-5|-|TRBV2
TGTGCCAGCAGTGCGTCGACAACGGCCAATCAGCCCCAGCATTTT
CASSASTTANQPQHF
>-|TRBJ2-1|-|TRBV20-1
TGCAGTGCTAGGGTCCCCGGGTACAATGAGCAGTTCTTC
CSARVPGYNEQFF
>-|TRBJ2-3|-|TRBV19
TGTGCCAGTGTCTCCCAAGGGGAAGATACGCAGTATTTT
CASVSQGEDTQYF
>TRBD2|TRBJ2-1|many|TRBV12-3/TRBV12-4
TGTGCCAGCAGCCGTAGCGGGAGTTCTTTCAATGAGCAGTTCTTC
CASSRSGSSFNEQFF
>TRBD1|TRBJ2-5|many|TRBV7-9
TGTGCCAGCAGCTCGGACAGGGGGCGAGTCGGGGAGACCCAGTACTTC
CASSSDRGRVGETQYF
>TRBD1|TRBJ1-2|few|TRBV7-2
TGTGCCAGCAGCTCGCAGACAGGGTCTAACTATGGCTACACCTTC
CASSSQTGSNYGYTF
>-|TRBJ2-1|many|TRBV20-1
TGCAGTGCTAGCGACTCCTACAATGAGCAGTTCTTC
CSASDSYNEQFF
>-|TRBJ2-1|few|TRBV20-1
TGCAGTGCTAGAGGCCCAACGTTTGGTGAGCAGTTCTTC
CSARGPTFGEQFF
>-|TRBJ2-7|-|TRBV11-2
TGTGCCAGCAGCTTAGGTGCAGCCTTGGGGGAGCAGTACTTC
CASSLGAALGEQYF
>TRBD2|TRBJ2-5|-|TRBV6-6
TGTGCCAGCAGTTACTCGATGAGCGGGGAGAAAGAGACCCAGTACTTC
CASSYSMSGEKETQYF
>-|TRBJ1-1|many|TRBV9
TGTGCCAGCAGCGTAGCAATTGGGAGGTGGACTGAAGCTTTCTTT
CASSVAIGRWTEAFF